This entry lists 11 T cell receptor beta chains sequenced from one sample in a study of post-analysis software for immune sequencing data. Findings of the study overall: Higher frequency in patients than in controls was seen for roughly five TRBV segments, with TRBV5-6, TRBV5-1 and TRBV20-1 among them.

Each TCR beta cDNA library carried unique molecular identifiers. TCRdb used MiXCR to reprocess the PCR reads, holding one entry per CDR3 protein. The table lists 750,000 to 900,000 distinct CDR3 sequences, more than 45% of them singletons. These receptors lack a known antigen. The sequenced material came from blood. The receptors stem from a girl aged 5-17 years with multiple sclerosis.

The rearrangement joins TRBV29-1 to TRBJ2-1; 12 bases are a match to TRBD2. Trimming at V came to 5 bases and at J to 7 bases, leaving 6 bases not matched to a gene. This CDR3 is built from 14 residues. CDR1 and CDR2 (germline): SQVTM, ANQGSEA. The CDR3 loop is CSVIPSGRVNEQFF. The CDR3, as DNA: TGCAGCGTTATACCTAGCGGGAGGGTAAATGAGCAGTTCTTC.

The V and J genes are TRBV12-3 or TRBV12-4 and TRBJ1-4; possible D gene TRBD1, 5 bases. This CDR3 spans 14 amino acids. V lost 2 bases to trimming and J lost 7 bases, with 11 bases between them. CDR3 amino acids: CASSLRQGAEKLFF. For the CDR3, the DNA is TGTGCCAGCAGTTTAAGGCAGGGTGCTGAAAAACTGTTTTTT.

The V call is TRBV12-3 or TRBV12-4, the J call TRBJ2-2; D is uncertain. V gave up 7 bases and J gave up 2 bases, with 14 bases separating them. This CDR3 has 15 residues. The CDR3 DNA is TGTGCCAGCACCACGCTGGCCCCAAACACCGGGGAGCTGTTTTTT. Protein sequence: CASTTLAPNTGELFF.

This clonotype was seen ten or more times. This rearrangement joins TRBV9 to TRBJ2-3; TRBD2 matches at 12 bases. CDR1 SGDLS and CDR2 YYNGEE come from the germline V gene. V shed 3 bases, J shed 4 bases, and the junction held 3 bases outside the gene matches. The CDR3 is made up of 15 amino acids. CDR3 protein: CASSALAGGADTQYF. CDR3 nucleotides: TGTGCCAGCAGCGCCCTAGCGGGAGGGGCAGATACGCAGTATTTT.

The chain links TRBV5-6 to TRBJ2-1; perhaps TRBD1 as D (5 bases). The V gene's germline CDR1 is SGHDT and CDR2 YYEEEE. V shed 3 bases and J shed 0 bases, with 7 bases lying between them. CDR3 length equals 14 residues. The CDR3 region has the DNA TGTGCCAGCAGCTGGCAGGGCTCCTACAATGAGCAGTTCTTC. Translated, it gives CASSWQGSYNEQFF.

This clonotype has only a few counts. This sequence joins TRBV9 and TRBJ2-5; TRBD1 might be the D (5 bases). Trimming removed 0 bases at V and 5 bases at J, with 14 bases between. This CDR3 has 15 residues. Germline CDR1 and CDR2: SGDLS and YYNGEE. CDR3 nucleotide sequence: TGTGCCAGCAGCGTAGAAAGGGGCCCGCGGGAGACCCAGTACTTC. It specifies CASSVERGPRETQYF.

The rearrangement links TRBV20-1 to TRBJ2-5; maybe TRBD2 (6 bases). The CDR3 consists of 14 residues. Trimming took 1 base from V and 1 from J, leaving 10 bases between them. Per germline, CDR1 DFQATT and CDR2 SNEGSKA (reference sequence). CDR3 loop: CSARAGVSQETQYF. The CDR3 nucleotides are TGCAGTGCTAGAGCGGGAGTGTCCCAAGAGACCCAGTACTTC.

V and J are TRBV10-2 and TRBJ2-3, with TRBD2 matching over 13 bases. From germline, CDR1 is WSHSY and CDR2 SAAADI. With 2 bases clipped from V and 6 bases from J, the junction kept 5 bases outside the gene matches. The CDR3 is 16 residues long. Here the CDR3 reads CASSETSGRAVDTQYF. For the CDR3, the DNA is TGCGCCAGCAGTGAGACTAGCGGGAGGGCCGTGGATACGCAGTATTTT.

The chain combines TRBV12-3 or TRBV12-4 with TRBJ1-2, with TRBD1 identical over 7 bases. Trimming cost V 10 bases and J 4 bases; bases outside gene matches: 9. The CDR3 has 13 amino acids. The CDR3 DNA reads as TGTGCCATCTCAAGCAGGGGGAGCTATGGCTACACCTTC. Protein product: CAISSRGSYGYTF.

This clonotype was observed a single time. The rearrangement joins TRBV20-1 to TRBJ2-1, with a tentative D call TRBD1 (6 bases). This CDR3 contains 18 residues. Looked up from germline, CDR1 is DFQATT and CDR2 is SNEGSKA (reference sequence). CDR3: CSALMFSPPGDHPSEQFF. The CDR3 DNA follows: TGCAGCGCCCTTATGTTCTCCCCTCCAGGGGACCACCCCTCTGAGCAGTTCTTC.

This clonotype has a handful of counts. The CDR3 loop is CSVVASLSTDTQYF. CDR3 DNA: TGCAGCGTTGTGGCTAGCCTGAGCACAGATACGCAGTATTTT. V and J are TRBV29-1 and TRBJ2-3; maybe TRBD2 (5 bases). V dropped 4 bases and J dropped 0 bases, with 11 bases sitting between them. CDR3 size: 14 residues. Germline V gene lookup returns CDR1 SQVTM and CDR2 ANQGSEA.